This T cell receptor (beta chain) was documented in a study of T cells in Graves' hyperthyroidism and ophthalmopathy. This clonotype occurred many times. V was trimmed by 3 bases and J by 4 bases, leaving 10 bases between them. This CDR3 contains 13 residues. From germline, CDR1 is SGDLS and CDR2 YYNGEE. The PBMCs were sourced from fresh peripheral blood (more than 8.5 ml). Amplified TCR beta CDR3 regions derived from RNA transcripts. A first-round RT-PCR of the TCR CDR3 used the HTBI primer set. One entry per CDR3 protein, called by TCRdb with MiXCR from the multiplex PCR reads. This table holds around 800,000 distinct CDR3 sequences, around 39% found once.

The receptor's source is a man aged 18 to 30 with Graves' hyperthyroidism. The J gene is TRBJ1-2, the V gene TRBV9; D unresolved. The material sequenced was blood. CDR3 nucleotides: TGTGCCAGCAGCGAGGGAGGCCTCTATGGCTACACCTTC. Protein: CASSEGGLYGYTF. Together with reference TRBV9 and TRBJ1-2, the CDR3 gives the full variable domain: DSGVTQTPKHLITATGQRVTLRCSPRSGDLSVYWYQQSLDQGLQFLIQYYNGEERAKGNILERFSAQQFPDLHSELNLSSLELGDSALYFCASSEGGLYGYTFGSGTRLTVV.